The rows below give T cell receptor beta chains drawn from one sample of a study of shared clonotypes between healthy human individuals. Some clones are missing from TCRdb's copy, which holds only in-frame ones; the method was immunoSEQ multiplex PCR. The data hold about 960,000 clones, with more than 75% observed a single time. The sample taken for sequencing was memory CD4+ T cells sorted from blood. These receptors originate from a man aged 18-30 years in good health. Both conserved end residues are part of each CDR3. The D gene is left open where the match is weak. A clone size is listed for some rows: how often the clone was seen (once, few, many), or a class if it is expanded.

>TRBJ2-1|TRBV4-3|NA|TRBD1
CASSQDRGFYNEQFF
TGCGCCAGCAGCCAAGACAGGGGGTTCTACAATGAGCAGTTCTTC
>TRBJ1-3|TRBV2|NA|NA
CASSQGFGNTIYF
TGTGCCAGCAGTCAGGGTTTTGGAAACACCATATATTTT
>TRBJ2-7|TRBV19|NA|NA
CASSMGQGYEQYF
TGTGCCAGTAGTATGGGCCAGGGTTACGAGCAGTACTTC
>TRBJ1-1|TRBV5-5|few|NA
CASSLDSTGYEAFF
TGTGCCAGCAGCTTGGACTCCACAGGGTATGAAGCTTTCTTT
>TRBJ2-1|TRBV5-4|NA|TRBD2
CASSYRTGTSGSDNEQFF
TGTGCCAGCAGTTACCGCACCGGGACTAGCGGGAGCGACAATGAGCAGTTCTTC
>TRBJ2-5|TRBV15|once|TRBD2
CATSADRAGATQETQYF
TGTGCCACCAGCGCCGATCGAGCGGGGGCCACCCAAGAGACCCAGTACTTC
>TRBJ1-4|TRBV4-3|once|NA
CASSQEGITTNEKLFF
TGCGCCAGCAGCCAAGAGGGAATCACAACTAATGAAAAACTGTTTTTT
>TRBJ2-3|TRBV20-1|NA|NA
CSGIFADTQYF
TGCAGTGGAATTTTCGCCGATACGCAGTATTTT
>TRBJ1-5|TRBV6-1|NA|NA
CASSEKGGGYQPQHF
TGTGCCAGCAGTGAGAAAGGAGGCGGCTATCAGCCCCAGCATTTT
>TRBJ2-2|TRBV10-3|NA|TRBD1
CAALPGTGTTGELFF
TGTGCCGCCCTACCCGGGACAGGGACCACCGGGGAGCTGTTTTTT
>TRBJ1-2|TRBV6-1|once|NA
CASTSGLIGNGYTF
TGTGCCAGCACTTCCGGGCTGATCGGTAATGGCTACACCTTC
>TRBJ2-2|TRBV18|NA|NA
CASSLPWTHRQLFF
TGTGCCAGCTCACTTCCGTGGACCCATCGGCAGCTGTTTTTT
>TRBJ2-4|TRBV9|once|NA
CASSVDPRKNIQYF
TGTGCCAGCAGCGTAGACCCCAGGAAAAACATTCAGTACTTC
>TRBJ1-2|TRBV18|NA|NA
CASSMEGTDGRGYTF
TGTGCCAGCTCCATGGAAGGGACGGATGGTCGGGGCTACACCTTC
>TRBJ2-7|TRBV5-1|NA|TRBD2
CASAGTSDPIYEQYF
TGCGCCAGCGCCGGGACTAGCGACCCTATCTACGAGCAGTACTTC
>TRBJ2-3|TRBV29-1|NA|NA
CSATTSTDTQYF
TGCAGCGCGACTACTAGCACAGATACGCAGTATTTT
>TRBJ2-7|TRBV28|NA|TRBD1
CASSWGQGGTYEQYF
TGTGCCAGCAGTTGGGGACAGGGAGGGACCTACGAGCAGTACTTC
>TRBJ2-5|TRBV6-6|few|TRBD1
CGSSGTASETQYF
TGCGGAAGTTCCGGGACAGCCTCAGAGACCCAGTACTTC
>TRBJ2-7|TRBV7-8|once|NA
CASSLLGNSYEQYF
TGTGCCAGCAGCTTATTGGGTAACTCCTACGAGCAGTACTTC
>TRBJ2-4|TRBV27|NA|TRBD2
CASSSGGRAKNIQYF
TGTGCCAGCAGTAGCGGGGGAAGAGCCAAAAACATTCAGTACTTC
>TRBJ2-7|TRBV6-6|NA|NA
CASSYAGGHEQYF
TGTGCCAGCAGTTACGCAGGTGGGCACGAGCAGTACTTC
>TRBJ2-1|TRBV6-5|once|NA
CASSYNQARGEFF
TGTGCCAGCAGTTACAACCAAGCTAGGGGGGAGTTCTTC
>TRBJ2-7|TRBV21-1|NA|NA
CASSKQGIWGQYF
TGTGCCAGCAGTAAACAGGGAATTTGGGGGCAGTACTTC
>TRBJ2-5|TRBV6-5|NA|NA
CASSLRPPGETQYF
TGTGCCAGCAGCCTGCGACCCCCAGGAGAGACCCAGTACTTC
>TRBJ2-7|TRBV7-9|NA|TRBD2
CASSLSSVAGKYF
TGTGCCAGCAGCTTATCGTCTGTAGCGGGGAAGTACTTC
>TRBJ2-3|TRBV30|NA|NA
CAWTLGLLSTDTQYF
TGTGCCTGGACCTTAGGGCTACTAAGCACAGATACGCAGTATTTT
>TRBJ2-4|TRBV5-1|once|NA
CASSLEAPGTKNIQYF
TGCGCCAGCAGCTTGGAGGCCCCGGGCACCAAAAACATTCAGTACTTC
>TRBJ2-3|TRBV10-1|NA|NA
CASSEYTDTQYF
TGCGCCAGCAGTGAGTACACAGATACGCAGTATTTT